This paragraph covers one TCR beta chain sequence. Its specificity is not known. These data belong to a study of cytomegalovirus exposure and HLA in healthy donors. Study overall: Most donors, roughly 77% of around 400 genotyped, fell in the Caucasian-associated ancestry cluster.

Study results and caveats: Sequencing artifact likely explains a cluster of highly shared sequence variants.

The CDR3 is 17 residues long. The germline V gene has CDR1 SGHTA and CDR2 FQGTGA. With V trimmed by 1 base and J by 4 bases, 4 bases remained unmatched. 60 Vbeta and 13 Jbeta primers were used in PCR. Produced via immunoSEQ multiplex PCR; TCRdb's table is partial and in-frame only. Here the sample table reports about 53,000 clones. The sample was PBMCs. V is TRBV7-3 and J is TRBJ2-1; 13 bases align to TRBD2. The clonotype originates from a man younger than 35 in good health and CMV-seropositive. This CDR3 is CASSLRTSGSRYNEQFF. CDR3 sequence (DNA): TGTGCCAGCAGCTTAAGGACTAGCGGGAGCCGGTACAATGAGCAGTTCTTC.